The sample holds many counts of the clone carrying this T cell receptor (beta chain). Antigen: not known. This entry belongs to a study of blood T cells in healthy people across ages. Broader study findings: Expanded clonotype shifts may have been confounded, as the donors had an unknown CMV status.

With a J-beta primer mix and a sample-barcoded 5' primer, a second PCR ran roughly 6 to 11 cycles. A 12-random-nucleotide template-switch adaptor tagged each cDNA molecule. One entry per CDR3 protein, called by TCRdb with MiXCR from the 5' RACE reads. The sample has some 880,000 distinct CDR3 sequences, around 36% seen once. The sequence derives from a man aged 18 to 29 in good health. The sample taken for sequencing was blood.

The CDR3 nucleotides read TGTGCCAGCAGCCCCGGACTAGCGGGGGGTGGTACGCAGTATTTT. Protein sequence: CASSPGLAGGGTQYF. The chain uses TRBV4-2 and TRBJ2-3, with TRBD2 identical over 14 bases. The CDR3 runs to 15 residues. Trimming cost V 4 bases and J 8 bases; bases outside gene matches: 5. Germline assignment: CDR1 LGHNA and CDR2 YNFKEQ.